The rows below give T cell receptor beta chains drawn from one sample of a study of blood T cell repertoires in COVID-19. Libraries were prepared by immunoSEQ multiplex PCR; TCRdb keeps only in-frame clonotypes and omits some of them. This sample yields about 14,000 clones, of which more than 75% are seen a single time; roughly 34% belongs to the top ten. The sample was peripheral blood. The receptor source for this set is a human donor in a cohort sampled during active COVID-19. CDR3s include the opening cysteine and the closing phenylalanine or tryptophan. Fields, in order: D gene, J gene, V gene, clone size, CDR3 DNA, CDR3 protein. The D gene is left open where the match is weak. A row's size may be missing; if present it is once, few, many or a size class.

>TRBD1|TRBJ2-5|TRBV24-1|-
TGTGCCACCAGTGATCGCACAGGGGGAAAGGAGACCCAGTACTTC
CATSDRTGGKETQYF
>TRBD1|TRBJ2-7|TRBV5-1|-
TGCGCCAGCAGCCCGGGACAGGGGAGCCACGAGCAGTACTTC
CASSPGQGSHEQYF
>TRBD1|TRBJ1-1|TRBV6-6|once
TGTGCCAGCAGCAAAGACAGGGAGACTGAAGCTTTCTTT
CASSKDRETEAFF
>TRBD2|TRBJ2-1|TRBV19|-
TGTGCCAGTAGTGCCTCAGGGACTAGCCACCTGTTATACAATGAGCAGTTCTTC
CASSASGTSHLLYNEQFF
>-|TRBJ1-2|TRBV9|-
TGTGCCAGCAGCCCTACGGGGGGGGCGCTTGGCTACACCTTC
CASSPTGGALGYTF
>-|TRBJ1-2|TRBV4-1|-
TGCGCCAGCAGCCACCCGGCGGAGGGCTACACCTTC
CASSHPAEGYTF
>-|TRBJ1-4|TRBV7-9|once
TGTGCCAGCAGACAAGACAGCTGGATGGGAAAACTGTTTTTT
CASRQDSWMGKLFF
>TRBD2|TRBJ2-3|TRBV3-1/TRBV3-2|-
TGTGCCAGCAGCCAAGCCCTCCGGGACTACTCCCCAGATACGCAGTATTTT
CASSQALRDYSPDTQYF
>TRBD1|TRBJ2-5|TRBV24-1|-
TGTGCCACCAGTGATCCCCTTGACAGGGGGCACGACCAAGAGACCCAGTACTTC
CATSDPLDRGHDQETQYF
>TRBD2|TRBJ2-1|TRBV27|-
TGTGCCAGCCGACTAACTAGCGGGAGCTCCTACAATGAGCAGTTCTTC
CASRLTSGSSYNEQFF
>TRBD1|TRBJ1-2|TRBV27|-
TGTGCCAGCAGTTTGGGGACAGGGTTGAACTATGGCTACACCTTC
CASSLGTGLNYGYTF
>TRBD1|TRBJ1-3|TRBV5-1|-
TGCGCCAGCAGCCCCGGACAGGTCGCGTCTGGAAACACCATATATTTT
CASSPGQVASGNTIYF
>TRBD2|TRBJ2-7|TRBV11-3|-
TGTGCCAGCAGCTTAGGCGGGAGGTACGAGCAGTACTTC
CASSLGGRYEQYF
>-|TRBJ1-2|TRBV27|-
TGTGCCAGCAGTCCCGTCGGCCAGGGAAGGGTTGGCTACACCTTC
CASSPVGQGRVGYTF
>-|TRBJ1-1|TRBV6-5|-
TGTGCCAGCAACAGTGAGACTGAAGCTTTCTTT
CASNSETEAFF
>-|TRBJ1-2|TRBV7-9|-
TGTGCCAGCAGCGGTGGACAGCGGTATGGCTACACCTTC
CASSGGQRYGYTF
>TRBD1|TRBJ1-2|TRBV19|-
TGTGCCAGTAGTATCTCAGGGGGTGACTATGGCTACACCTTC
CASSISGGDYGYTF
>TRBD2|TRBJ2-7|TRBV19|-
TGTGCCAGTAGTACTAGCGGAAGCTCCTACGAGCAGTACTTC
CASSTSGSSYEQYF
>TRBD1|TRBJ1-1|TRBV15|-
TGTGCCACCAGCCCTGGGACAGGGGGGAACACTGAAGCTTTCTTT
CATSPGTGGNTEAFF
>-|TRBJ2-2|TRBV5-1|-
TGCGCCAGCAGCTTGGGGCAGGGGTACACCGGGGAGCTGTTTTTT
CASSLGQGYTGELFF
>-|TRBJ2-7|TRBV19|-
TGTGCCAGTAGTCTTGGGTTGACTTACGAGCAGTACTTC
CASSLGLTYEQYF
>-|TRBJ2-2|TRBV10-3|-
TGTGCCATCAGTGGAGGTACCGATGCAGCCTTCACCGGGGAGCTGTTTTTT
CAISGGTDAAFTGELFF
>-|TRBJ1-1|TRBV13|-
TGTGCCAGCAGCCCCCGGGAGAGACGAGCTTTCTTT
CASSPRERRAFF
>-|TRBJ2-7|TRBV7-2|-
TGTGCCAGCAGCTTAGCCGGACTGGCCTCCTACGAGCAGTACTTC
CASSLAGLASYEQYF
>-|TRBJ2-3|TRBV5-1|-
TGCGCCAGCAGCTTGACAGGGGGGGTCACAGATACGCAGTATTTT
CASSLTGGVTDTQYF
>-|TRBJ1-3|TRBV30|once
TGTGCCTGGACGTTCCCCCGGGACTTTGGGGGAAACACCATATATTTT
CAWTFPRDFGGNTIYF
>TRBD1|TRBJ2-7|TRBV5-4|-
TGTGCCAGCAGCCGACAGGGGGCCGACGAGCAGTACTTC
CASSRQGADEQYF
>-|TRBJ1-1|TRBV13|-
TGTGCCAGCAGCCCGACAGTGAACACTGAAGCTTTCTTT
CASSPTVNTEAFF
>-|TRBJ1-3|TRBV14|-
TGTGCCAGCAGCCCTCTCGGGGTCTCTGGAAACACCATATATTTT
CASSPLGVSGNTIYF
>-|TRBJ1-3|TRBV6-5|-
TGTGCCAGCAGTTACTCCCTTGTCTCTGGAAACACCATATATTTT
CASSYSLVSGNTIYF
>-|TRBJ2-1|TRBV27|-
TGTGCCAGCAGTTTTCAGGGGATGAATGAGCAGTTCTTC
CASSFQGMNEQFF